A single sample is the source of the 18 T cell receptor beta chains below, sequenced in a study of radiotherapy plus CTLA-4 blockade in lung cancer. The data were produced by immunoSEQ multiplex PCR, yet TCRdb's version contains in-frame clones alone and is incomplete. Of over 40,000 clones listed, 75% to 85% are singletons. The source was peripheral blood, collected from a patient treated with radiotherapy plus ipilimumab. These TCRs come from a human donor with non-small cell lung cancer who had stable disease on radiotherapy plus ipilimumab.

Remarks on this clone: Sequence at one end of the junction differs from germline and may be a read error. This sequence joins TRBV27 and TRBJ2-3; 9 positions agree with TRBD2. The CDR3 contains 14 residues. The V gene's germline CDR1 is MNHEY and CDR2 SMNVEV (reference sequence). The CDR3, as DNA: TGTGCCAGCGGCGCCGGGACTAGCTGCAGATACGCAGTATTT. Protein product: CASGAGTSCRYAVF.

This rearrangement joins TRBV19 to TRBJ2-7; TRBD1 matches at 7 bases. The CDR3 runs 15 residues. Per the germline V gene, CDR1 is LNHDA and CDR2 is SQIVND (reference sequence). The junction had 11 bases not matched to a gene; V was cut back by 3 bases and J by 6 bases. The CDR3 reads CASSISGRGNGEQYF. CDR3 nucleotides: TGTGCCAGTAGTATCTCTGGCAGGGGGAATGGCGAGCAGTACTTC.

In DNA form, the CDR3 reads TGCAGTGCTAGAGACGGGTACGAGCAGTTCTTC. Translation: CSARDGYEQFF. V is TRBV20-1 and J is TRBJ2-1; no definite D call. This CDR3 region has 11 residues. V shed 0 bases and J shed 10 bases, with 7 bases lying between them. CDR1 and CDR2 from the germline V gene are DFQATT and SNEGSKA (reference sequence).

The V gene is TRBV19, the J gene TRBJ2-1; D may be TRBD1 (6 bases). CDR3 length: 14 residues. The V end lost 6 bases, the J end lost 4 bases, and 13 bases lay between the germline ends. Per germline, CDR1 LNHDA and CDR2 SQIVND (reference sequence). CDR3 in amino acids: CASRVGTPYNEQFF. In nucleotides, the CDR3 is TGTGCCAGTAGGGTAGGGACACCGTACAATGAGCAGTTCTTC.

The gene calls are TRBV5-6 and TRBJ2-5; TRBD2 agrees at 10 bases. The DNA end favors TRBJ2-7, so the J call may be wrong. This CDR3 has 14 amino acids. The germline CDR1 and CDR2 sequences are SGHDT and YYEEEE. This chain's CDR3 is CASSWGTSVYEQYF. The CDR3 region has the DNA TGTGCCAGCAGCTGGGGGACTAGCGTCTACGAGCAGTACTTC.

This chain connects TRBV5-4 to TRBJ1-1, with D possibly being TRBD1 (5 bases). Trimming shortened V by 4 bases and J by 1 base, and 17 bases separated the two germline ends. This CDR3 spans 16 amino acids. CDR1 is SGHNT and CDR2 is YYREEE in the germline V gene (reference sequence). CDR3 region: CASSAAGGWGNTEAFF. The DNA for the CDR3 is TGTGCCAGCAGCGCCGCGGGGGGGTGGGGGAACACTGAAGCTTTCTTT.

The chain employs TRBV6-4 and TRBJ2-2; TRBD2 matches 14 bases. The CDR3 is made up of 18 amino acids. In germline, CDR1 is MRHNA, CDR2 SNTAGT. Germline trimming cut 3 bases from V and 3 bases from J; bases unmatched to any gene: 6. The CDR3 DNA is TGTGCCAGCAGTGAAAGACTAGCGGGAGGGCCGGACACCGGGGAGCTGTTTTTT. Translating it yields CASSERLAGGPDTGELFF.

This rearrangement joins TRBV7-2 to TRBJ2-1, with 11 bases lining up with TRBD1. Losses at the gene ends were 3 bases for V and 6 bases for J; bases not matched to a gene: 1. There are 14 residues in the CDR3. The germline CDR1 and CDR2 sequences are SGHTA and FQGNSA. The CDR3 loop is CASSLGQGGNEQFF. The CDR3, as DNA: TGTGCCAGCAGCTTGGGACAGGGGGGCAATGAGCAGTTCTTC.

The chain employs TRBV25-1 and TRBJ1-3; D unresolved. V dropped 6 bases and J dropped 4 bases, with 16 bases sitting between them. The CDR3 runs to 15 residues. CDR1 and CDR2 from the germline V gene are MGHDK and SYGVNS. The CDR3 region has the DNA TGTGCCAGCAGCGCGGTTTCGGGGTCGGGAAACACCATATATTTT. This encodes CASSAVSGSGNTIYF.

Relative to its sample, this clone is medium-sized. The chain joins TRBV5-1 to TRBJ1-2, with D possibly TRBD1 on 5 matching bases. The length of the CDR3 is 14 residues. Germline CDR1 reads SGHRS; CDR2 reads YFSETQ. Trimming took off 4 bases at V and 7 bases at J, with 17 bases between the two ends. CDR3 residues: CASSLGRSGVGYTF. CDR3 sequence (DNA): TGCGCCAGCAGCCTCGGACGTTCGGGGGTTGGCTACACCTTC.

The chain uses TRBV7-2 and TRBJ1-5; 8 bases align to TRBD1. CDR1 is SGHTA and CDR2 is FQGNSA in the germline V gene. Losses at the gene ends were 1 base for V and 4 bases for J; bases not matched to a gene: 3. The CDR3 runs to 15 residues. CDR3 loop: CASSLGTGKNQPQHF. The CDR3, as DNA: TGTGCCAGCAGCTTAGGGACAGGGAAGAATCAGCCCCAGCATTTT.

V usage is TRBV5-1 and J usage is TRBJ1-2, with TRBD1 matching over 11 bases. The V and J ends lost 3 bases and 1 base, in that order; junction bases with no gene match: 5. Germline V lookup: CDR1 SGHRS, CDR2 YFSETQ. The CDR3 extends over 16 amino acids. The CDR3 loop reads CASSWGQGEINYGYTF. In nucleotides, the CDR3 is TGCGCCAGCAGCTGGGGACAGGGGGAGATTAACTATGGCTACACCTTC. Based on the CDR3 plus reference TRBV5-1 and TRBJ1-2, the full variable domain is KAGVTQTPRYLIKTRGQQVTLSCSPISGHRSVSWYQQTPGQGLQFLFEYFSETQRNKGNFPGRFSGRQFSNSRSEMNVSTLELGDSALYLCASSWGQGEINYGYTFGSGTRLTVV.

The chain links TRBV6-4 to TRBJ2-5, with 11 positions matching TRBD1. Per germline, CDR1 MRHNA and CDR2 SNTAGT. V gave up 6 bases and J gave up 2 bases; unmatched junction bases: 5. The CDR3 runs to 15 residues. CDR3 loop: CASSPGQGGQETQYF. CDR3 in DNA: TGTGCCAGCAGCCCGGGACAGGGGGGTCAAGAGACCCAGTACTTC.

The table lists this clone with a count of one. This chain connects TRBV28 to TRBJ2-6; D remains unclear. V was clipped by 3 bases and J by 0 bases, with 6 bases between them. This CDR3 region has 15 residues. Germline V gene data show CDR1 as MDHEN and CDR2 as SYDVKM. In nucleotides, the CDR3 is TGTGCCAGCAGTTTCCACAGCTCTGGGGCCAACGTCCTGACTTTC. Translation gives CASSFHSSGANVLTF.

This chain uses TRBV7-2 with TRBJ2-5, with a weak D call TRBD1 (7 bases). The CDR3 is 14 residues long. Trimming left V 4 bases short and J 5 bases short, with 14 bases between. CDR1 and CDR2 (germline): SGHTA, FQGNSA. As DNA, the CDR3 is TGTGCCAGCAGCTGGCAGGGGGGTCGGGAGACCCAGTACTTC. Protein product: CASSWQGGRETQYF.

The CDR3 bases are TGTGCCAGCAGTTACTCGGGGGACCGAGGAGGGGGCTACACCTTC. It specifies CASSYSGDRGGGYTF. J is TRBJ1-2 and V is TRBV6-5, with D possibly being TRBD1 (5 bases). V was cut by 0 bases and J by 8 bases, with 16 bases left in between. The CDR3 totals 15 residues. Germline V gives CDR1 MNHEY, CDR2 SVGAGI.

The chain joins TRBV9 to TRBJ2-7, with 8 nucleotides matching TRBD2. J lost 3 bases, V lost 0 bases, and 5 bases had no gene match. Germline V CDR1 and CDR2: SGDLS, YYNGEE. CDR3 length: 15 amino acids. CDR3 residues: CASSVGVSGVYEQYF. The CDR3 DNA sequence: TGTGCCAGCAGCGTAGGGGTTAGCGGGGTCTACGAGCAGTACTTC. The full variable domain, with the rest looked up from reference TRBV9 and TRBJ2-7, is DSGVTQTPKHLITATGQRVTLRCSPRSGDLSVYWYQQSLDQGLQFLIQYYNGEERAKGNILERFSAQQFPDLHSELNLSSLELGDSALYFCASSVGVSGVYEQYFGPGTRLTVT.

This clone was counted a single time. The gene calls are TRBV4-3 and TRBJ2-4; 8 bases map to TRBD2. Germline CDR1 reads LGHNA; CDR2 reads YSLEER. V shed 0 bases, J shed 6 bases, and the junction held 10 bases outside the gene matches. The CDR3 extends over 17 amino acids. The CDR3 is CASSQDLERETRNIQYF. CDR3 coding DNA: TGCGCCAGCAGCCAAGATCTTGAGCGGGAGACAAGAAACATTCAGTACTTC.